This T cell receptor (beta chain) came from a study of T cell changes during pregnancy in multiple sclerosis. Looked up from germline, CDR1 is SSHAT and CDR2 is FNYEAQ (reference sequence). This CDR3 has 15 amino acids. Turning to this clone: The junction departs from germline at one end; a sequencing error may be responsible.

Method: immunoSEQ multiplex PCR; TCRdb's copy keeps in-frame clones and lacks some. The table lists around 110,000 clones, 85% to 95% of them singletons. This rearrangement joins TRBV7-7 to TRBJ2-5, with TRBD1 matching over 7 bases. The origin of this receptor is a female donor in good health, enrolled as a control in a pregnancy study. This sample comprised peripheral blood, obtained in the third trimester of pregnancy. The CDR3 spells CASSLVGQREETQYF. In nucleotides, the CDR3 is TGTGCTAGCAGCCTAGTGGGACAGCGAGAAGAGACCCAGTACTTC.